Included here is one TCR beta chain sequence, with context. All donors were healthy HIV-negative adults lacking recent acute infections or vaccinations. The sample comes from a study of shared clonotypes between healthy human individuals. Study-wide context: Every donor yielded three CD4 naive, three CD4 memory, two CD8 naive and one CD8 memory plate.

Per the study methods: With immunoSEQ giving junction-only sequences and no quality scores, filtering differed. The data were produced by immunoSEQ multiplex PCR, yet TCRdb's version contains in-frame clones alone and is incomplete. The V and J calls and clone size come from that table; D and trimming were worked out from the DNA. The sample contains about a million clones, about 80% of which appear only once. With 4 bases removed from V and 0 bases from J, the gap between germline ends came to 14 bases. The CDR3 spans 17 residues. Germline CDR1 SGHRS, CDR2 YFSETQ. What was sequenced was memory CD4+ T cells sorted from blood. Subset of the sample: CD45RA-negative fraction. This chain connects TRBV5-1 to TRBJ2-6; perhaps TRBD1 as D (6 bases). This TCR derives from a man between 18 and 29 years old in good health. The CDR3 protein is CASSPQGQSSGANVLTF. In nucleotides, the CDR3 is TGCGCCAGCAGCCCACAGGGTCAATCCTCTGGGGCCAACGTCCTGACTTTC.